These 20 T cell receptor beta chains came from one sample sequenced in a study of cytomegalovirus exposure and HLA in healthy donors. The PCR had 60 Vbeta and 13 Jbeta primers. Sequenced by immunoSEQ multiplex PCR; TCRdb stores in-frame clones only, minus some. The table lists about 160,000 clones, roughly 77% of them singletons, with under 5.5% in the top ten. The sequenced material came from PBMCs. The receptors derive from a man aged 18-30 years in good health and CMV-seropositive.

In its sample, this clone was seen once. This chain links TRBV9 with TRBJ2-2, with TRBD2 matching over 14 bases. V was clipped by 4 bases and J by 6 bases; unmatched bases: 11. Germline V CDR1 and CDR2: SGDLS, YYNGEE. CDR3 length equals 18 residues. The CDR3 DNA reads TGTGCCAGCAGCATGGGACTAGCGGGAGTAAAAAACCCCGGGGAGCTGTTTTTT. The encoded protein is CASSMGLAGVKNPGELFF.

This sequence joins TRBV28 and TRBJ1-5; 9 positions match TRBD1. This CDR3 is 16 amino acids long. The germline CDR1 and CDR2 sequences are MDHEN and SYDVKM. The V gene end was trimmed by 5 bases and the J gene end by 6 bases; junction bases not matched to a gene: 11. The CDR3 DNA follows: TGTGCCAGCAGTCCGTACAGGGGGCAGGGAGGTCAGCCCCAGCATTTT. Its protein product is CASSPYRGQGGQPQHF.

The J gene is TRBJ2-5, the V gene TRBV18; D call uncertain. Between the trimmed V and J ends, which lost 6 bases and 2 bases, there was a span of 16 bases. This CDR3 has 15 amino acids. Per germline, CDR1 KGHSH and CDR2 LQKENI. The CDR3 region is CASSPPWAPQETQYF. CDR3 bases: TGTGCCAGCTCCCCGCCATGGGCGCCGCAAGAGACCCAGTACTTC.

This clone appeared once. The gene calls are TRBV5-6 and TRBJ2-5, with D unresolved. Trimming left V 0 bases short and J 7 bases short, with 4 bases between. Germline V gene lookup returns CDR1 SGHDT and CDR2 YYEEEE. The CDR3 runs to 11 residues. The CDR3 loop is CASSLVGTQYF. As DNA, the CDR3 is TGTGCCAGCAGCTTGGTCGGGACCCAGTACTTC.

V is TRBV6-6 and J is TRBJ1-5; 9 nucleotides align to TRBD1. The junction had 4 bases not matched to a gene; V was cut back by 5 bases and J by 5 bases. The germline V gene encodes CDR1 MNHNY and CDR2 SVGAGI (reference sequence). CDR3 size: 14 residues. CDR3 protein: CASSGQGIYQPQHF. DNA for the CDR3: TGTGCCAGCAGTGGACAGGGGATTTATCAGCCCCAGCATTTT.

This clone occurred a few times. A far larger clone lies a single base away; this is likely a read error. This chain links TRBV7-9 with TRBJ1-1; 7 bases fit TRBD1. The CDR3 covers 14 residues. CDR1 and CDR2 from the germline V gene are SEHNR and FQNEAQ (reference sequence). This CDR3 reads CASCFEGAGTEAFF. CDR3 DNA sequence: TGTGCCAGCTGCTTCGAGGGGGCGGGAACTGAAGCTTTCTTT.

The chain couples TRBV7-6 to TRBJ1-4; D not certain. CDR3 length: 15 residues. CDR1 and CDR2 from the germline V gene are SGHVS and FNYEAQ. Trimming took 3 bases from V and 6 from J, leaving 14 bases between them. The CDR3 here is CASSFGLKVDEKLFF. DNA of the CDR3: TGTGCCAGCAGCTTCGGGTTGAAGGTGGATGAAAAACTGTTTTTT.

The CDR3 reads CSVKVGRTRSQDPTNEKLFF. DNA of the CDR3: TGCAGCGTTAAAGTCGGGAGAACTCGATCTCAGGACCCAACTAATGAAAAACTGTTTTTT. The chain has TRBV29-1 and TRBJ1-4; no clear D. V was clipped by 5 bases and J by 0 bases, with 28 bases between them. The CDR3 spans 20 residues. Germline V gene lookup returns CDR1 SQVTM and CDR2 ANQGSEA.

J is TRBJ2-1 and V is TRBV21-1; no check of the table's D call, TRBD1, against the DNA was made. TRBV21-1 is listed as a pseudogene. The CDR3 is 19 residues long. Written as DNA, the CDR3 is TGTGCCAGCAGCAAAGCGACCCTAGTCCCGGGACAGGGAGTGAATGAGCAGTTCTTC. Its protein product is CASSKATLVPGQGVNEQFF.

CDR3 in DNA: TGTGCCATCAGTGAGGGGGACAGCTATGGCTACACCTTC. Translated: CAISEGDSYGYTF. This sequence joins TRBV10-3 and TRBJ1-2; TRBD1 matches 7 bases. V shed 2 bases and J 4 bases; nucleotides not matched to a gene: 1. Germline CDR1 ENHRY, CDR2 SYGVKD. CDR3 length: 13 amino acids.

The chain employs TRBV7-9 and TRBJ1-2, with D possibly TRBD1 on 6 matching bases. This CDR3 comprises 14 residues. V dropped 7 bases and J dropped 0 bases, with 12 bases sitting between them. CDR1 is SEHNR, CDR2 FQNEAQ, per germline (reference sequence). The DNA for the CDR3 is TGTGCCAGCACCCCAGGGGTAGCTAACTATGGCTACACCTTC. Translating it yields CASTPGVANYGYTF. Filled out from reference TRBV7-9 and TRBJ1-2, the complete variable domain reads DTGVSQNPRHKITKRGQNVTFRCDPISEHNRLYWYRQTLGQGPEFLTYFQNEAQLEKSRLLSDRFSAERPKGSFSTLEIQRTEQGDSAMYLCASTPGVANYGYTFGSGTRLTVV.

This clone has a handful of counts. The rearrangement uses TRBV5-1 and TRBJ2-1, with D possibly matching TRBD2 (6 bases). Germline CDR1 SGHRS, CDR2 YFSETQ. The CDR3 is 16 residues long. The V and J ends lost 6 bases and 0 bases respectively, with 16 bases between them. The CDR3 region is CASTPLALSSYNEQFF. In DNA, the CDR3 is TGCGCCAGCACCCCACTAGCTTTGAGCTCCTACAATGAGCAGTTCTTC. Supplemented by reference TRBV5-1 and TRBJ2-1, the full variable domain reads KAGVTQTPRYLIKTRGQQVTLSCSPISGHRSVSWYQQTPGQGLQFLFEYFSETQRNKGNFPGRFSGRQFSNSRSEMNVSTLELGDSALYLCASTPLALSSYNEQFFGPGTRLTVL.

The chain recombines TRBV7-8 with TRBJ1-2, with D possibly being TRBD1 (6 bases). V was trimmed by 6 bases and J by 4 bases, leaving 15 bases between them. The CDR3 is 14 residues long. The germline CDR1 and CDR2 sequences are SGHVS and FQNEAQ. The CDR3 coding sequence is TGTGCCAGCAGTCCTGCAGGGGCCCGCTATGGCTACACCTTC. Translated: CASSPAGARYGYTF.

The chain combines TRBV19 with TRBJ2-5, with 9 nucleotides matching TRBD2. The V segment lost 5 bases and the J segment 0 bases; nucleotides outside the gene matches: 7. The CDR3 runs 16 residues. Per germline, CDR1 LNHDA and CDR2 SQIVND (reference sequence). The CDR3 reads CASSPKSGGYQETQYF. The CDR3 DNA follows: TGTGCCAGTAGTCCCAAAAGCGGGGGGTACCAAGAGACCCAGTACTTC.

There are a few counts of this clone. This chain links TRBV7-6 with TRBJ1-2, with 9 bases matching TRBD1. The germline gives CDR1 SGHVS, CDR2 FNYEAQ. Trimming at V came to 2 bases and at J to 8 bases, leaving 15 bases not matched to a gene. The CDR3 loop spans 17 amino acids. The CDR3 is CASSLSGTGRLLGGYTF. In DNA, the CDR3 is TGTGCCAGCAGCTTATCCGGGACAGGGCGCCTACTAGGGGGCTACACCTTC. The full variable domain, completed using reference TRBV7-6 and TRBJ1-2, is GAGVSQSPRYKVTKRGQDVALRCDPISGHVSLYWYRQALGQGPEFLTYFNYEAQQDKSGLPNDRFSAERPEGSISTLTIQRTEQRDSAMYRCASSLSGTGRLLGGYTFGSGTRLTVV.

This clone has only a few counts. The genes are TRBV12-2 and TRBJ1-3; the table's TRBD1 call for D was not verified on the DNA. TRBV12-2 is designated a pseudogene. The CDR3 loop spans 13 amino acids. The CDR3 here is CASRLAPGCTIYF. For the CDR3, the DNA is TGTGCAAGTCGCTTAGCCCCAGGGTGCACCATATATTTT.

This clone has just one count. The V and J genes are TRBV6-1 and TRBJ1-5; tentative D call: TRBD1 (6 bases). The CDR3 contains 14 residues. Germline lookup yields CDR1 MNHNS and CDR2 SASEGT. Between the trimmed V and J ends, which lost 5 bases and 3 bases, there was a span of 11 bases. The CDR3 DNA sequence: TGTGCCAGCAGTCTTGACAGGTTCAATCAGCCCCAGCATTTT. This sequence encodes CASSLDRFNQPQHF.

The chain employs TRBV9 and TRBJ2-5, with TRBD2 as a possible D gene (6 bases). This CDR3 is built from 15 residues. Germline lookup yields CDR1 SGDLS and CDR2 YYNGEE. Trimming removed 0 bases at V and 2 bases at J, with 11 bases between. CDR3 bases: TGTGCCAGCAGCGTAGGAAGCGGGCCGCAAGAGACCCAGTACTTC. Its protein is CASSVGSGPQETQYF.

The chain couples TRBV10-1 to TRBJ2-1; TRBD2 is a possible D gene (5 bases). With 6 bases removed from V and 6 bases from J, the gap between germline ends came to 9 bases. The CDR3 has 12 residues. From germline, CDR1 is WNHNN and CDR2 SYGVQD (reference sequence). DNA of the CDR3: TGCGCCAGCAGCGGAAGCGGCAATGAGCAGTTCTTC. It encodes CASSGSGNEQFF.

This chain uses TRBV29-1 with TRBJ2-1; TRBD2 is a possible D gene (5 bases). Germline CDR1 SQVTM, CDR2 ANQGSEA. The V gene lost 7 bases and the J gene lost 10 bases, with 11 bases spanning the gap. The CDR3 is 10 amino acids. Here the CDR3 reads CSARTAEQFF. The CDR3 nucleotides read TGCAGCGCCCGGACTGCCGAGCAGTTCTTC.